This TCR beta chain stems from a study of human T cells and chemical hapten exposure. This clonotype was seen more than once but under ten times. In TCRdb, the RACE reads were re-called with MiXCR into one record per CDR3 protein. The sample shows tens of thousands of distinct CDR3 sequences, about 10% of them seen only once. Time point noted: patch test 1, 2 weeks after DPC sensitization. The treatment was: therapeutic diphenylcyclopropenone sensitization with weekly scalp DPC. J lost 5 bases, V lost 10 bases, and 9 bases had no gene match. CDR1 MNHNY and CDR2 SVGAGI come from the germline V gene (reference sequence). CDR3 size: 13 residues.

The origin of this receptor is a woman aged 55 to 70 with alopecia areata. Some clones in this sample may be carry-over from other donors' samples. Sequencing used whole blood, obtained in connection with sensitization to the hapten diphenylcyclopropenone (DPC). This chain joins TRBV6-6 and TRBJ1-1; TRBD1 matches at 8 bases. The DNA of the CDR3 is TGTGCCACCGAGGACAGGGAAGAGACTGAAGCTTTCTTT. It codes for CATEDREETEAFF.